The T cell receptor beta chain described here comes from a study of cytomegalovirus exposure and HLA in healthy donors. The PCR had 60 Vbeta and 13 Jbeta primers. The repertoire was sequenced with immunoSEQ multiplex PCR; TCRdb's copy has only in-frame clones and lacks some. The sample lists around 170,000 clones; more than 70% were seen once. The CDR3 is 15 residues long. The germline V and J ends were trimmed by 0 bases and 5 bases, with 9 bases remaining between them. The germline CDR1 and CDR2 sequences are SGHDT and YYEEEE. This cohort consisted of healthy bone marrow donors. The genes are TRBV5-6 and TRBJ1-6, with D tentatively TRBD1 (5 bases). The specimen was PBMCs. The origin of this receptor is a girl aged 10 to 17 in good health and CMV-seropositive. The CDR3 nucleotides read TGTGCCAGCAGCTTGGAACGCAGGGATAATTCACCCCTCCACTTT. Amino acid sequence: CASSLERRDNSPLHF.